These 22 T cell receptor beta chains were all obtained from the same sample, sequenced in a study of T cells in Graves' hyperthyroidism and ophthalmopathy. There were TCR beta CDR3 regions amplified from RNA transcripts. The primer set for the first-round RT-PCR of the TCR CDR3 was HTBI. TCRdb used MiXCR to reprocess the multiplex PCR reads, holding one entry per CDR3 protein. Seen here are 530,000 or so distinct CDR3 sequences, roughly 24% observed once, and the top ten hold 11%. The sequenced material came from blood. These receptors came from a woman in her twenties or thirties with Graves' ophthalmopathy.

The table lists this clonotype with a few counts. This chain's CDR3 is CASTQRSPQLQYF. As DNA, the CDR3 is TGTGCCAGCACCCAAAGATCCCCACAGCTCCAGTACTTC. V and J are TRBV28 and TRBJ2-5; D remains ambiguous. Germline CDR1 and CDR2: MDHEN and SYDVKM. V was trimmed by 7 bases and J by 10 bases, leaving 19 bases between them. The CDR3 runs to 13 residues.

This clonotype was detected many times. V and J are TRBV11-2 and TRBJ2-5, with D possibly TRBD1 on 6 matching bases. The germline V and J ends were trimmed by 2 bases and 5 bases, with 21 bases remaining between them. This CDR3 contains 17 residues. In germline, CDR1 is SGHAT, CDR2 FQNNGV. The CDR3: CASSLSFAGVRRETQYF. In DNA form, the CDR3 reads TGTGCCAGCAGCTTAAGTTTCGCAGGGGTTCGTCGGGAGACCCAGTACTTC. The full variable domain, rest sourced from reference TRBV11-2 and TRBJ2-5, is EAGVAQSPRYKIIEKRQSVAFWCNPISGHATLYWYQQILGQGPKLLIQFQNNGVVDDSQLPKDRFSAERLKGVDSTLKIQPAKLEDSAVYLCASSLSFAGVRRETQYFGPGTRLLVL.

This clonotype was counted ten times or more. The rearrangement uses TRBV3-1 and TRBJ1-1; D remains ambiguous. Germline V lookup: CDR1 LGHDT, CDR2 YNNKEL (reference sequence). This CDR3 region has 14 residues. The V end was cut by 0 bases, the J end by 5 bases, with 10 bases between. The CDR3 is CASSQEQGNTEAFF. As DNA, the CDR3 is TGTGCCAGCAGCCAAGAGCAAGGTAATACTGAAGCTTTCTTT.

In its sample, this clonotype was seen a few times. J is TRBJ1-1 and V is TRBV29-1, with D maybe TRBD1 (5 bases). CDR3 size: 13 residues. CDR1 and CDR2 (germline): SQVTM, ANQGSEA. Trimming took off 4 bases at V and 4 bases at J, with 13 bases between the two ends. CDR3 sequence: CSVVRASLTEAFF. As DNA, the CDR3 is TGCAGCGTTGTCAGGGCTTCTCTCACTGAAGCTTTCTTT.

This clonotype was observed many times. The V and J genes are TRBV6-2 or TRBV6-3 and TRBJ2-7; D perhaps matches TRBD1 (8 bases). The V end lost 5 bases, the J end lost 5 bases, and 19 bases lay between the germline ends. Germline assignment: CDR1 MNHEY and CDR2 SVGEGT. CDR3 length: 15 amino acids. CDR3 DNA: TGTGCCAGCAGTCCTTGGACAGGGCGGGGGAACGAGCAGTACTTC. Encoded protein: CASSPWTGRGNEQYF.

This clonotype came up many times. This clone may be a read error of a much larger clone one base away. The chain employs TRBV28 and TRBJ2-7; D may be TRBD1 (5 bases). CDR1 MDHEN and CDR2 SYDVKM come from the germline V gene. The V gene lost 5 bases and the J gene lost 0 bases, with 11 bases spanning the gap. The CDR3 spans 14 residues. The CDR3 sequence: CASSDTTVSYEQYF. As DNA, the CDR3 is TGTGCCAGCAGTGATACGACAGTCTCCTACGAGCAGTACTTC. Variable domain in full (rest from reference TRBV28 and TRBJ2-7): DVKVTQSSRYLVKRTGEKVFLECVQDMDHENMFWYRQDPGLGLRLIYFSYDVKMKEKGDIPEGYSVSREKKERFSLILESASTNQTSMYLCASSDTTVSYEQYFGPGTRLTVT.

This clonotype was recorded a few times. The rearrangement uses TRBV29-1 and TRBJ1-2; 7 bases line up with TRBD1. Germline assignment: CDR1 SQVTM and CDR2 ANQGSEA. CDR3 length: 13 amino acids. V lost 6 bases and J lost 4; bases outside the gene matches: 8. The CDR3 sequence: CSVYRDRVYGYTF. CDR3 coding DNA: TGCAGCGTATACCGGGACAGAGTCTATGGCTACACCTTC.

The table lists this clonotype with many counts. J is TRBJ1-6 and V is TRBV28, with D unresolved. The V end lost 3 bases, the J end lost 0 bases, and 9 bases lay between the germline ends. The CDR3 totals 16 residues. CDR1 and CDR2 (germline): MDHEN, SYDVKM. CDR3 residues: CASSLSRSSYNSPLHF. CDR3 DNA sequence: TGTGCCAGCAGTTTGAGCAGGAGCTCCTATAATTCACCCCTCCACTTT. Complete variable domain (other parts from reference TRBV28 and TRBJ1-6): DVKVTQSSRYLVKRTGEKVFLECVQDMDHENMFWYRQDPGLGLRLIYFSYDVKMKEKGDIPEGYSVSREKKERFSLILESASTNQTSMYLCASSLSRSSYNSPLHFGNGTRLTVT.

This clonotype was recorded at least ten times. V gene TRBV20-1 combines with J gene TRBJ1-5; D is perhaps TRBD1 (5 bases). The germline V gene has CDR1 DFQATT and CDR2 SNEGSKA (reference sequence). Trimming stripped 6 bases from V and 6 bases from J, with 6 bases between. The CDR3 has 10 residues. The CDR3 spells CSAGLQPQHF. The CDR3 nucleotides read TGCAGTGCGGGGCTTCAGCCCCAGCATTTT.

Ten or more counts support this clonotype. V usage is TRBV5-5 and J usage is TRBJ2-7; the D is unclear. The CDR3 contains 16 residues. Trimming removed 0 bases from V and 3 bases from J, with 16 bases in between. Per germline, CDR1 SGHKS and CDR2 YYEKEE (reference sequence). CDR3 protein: CASSLGLSSDGYEQYF. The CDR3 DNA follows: TGTGCCAGCAGCTTGGGATTGAGCTCGGACGGCTACGAGCAGTACTTC.

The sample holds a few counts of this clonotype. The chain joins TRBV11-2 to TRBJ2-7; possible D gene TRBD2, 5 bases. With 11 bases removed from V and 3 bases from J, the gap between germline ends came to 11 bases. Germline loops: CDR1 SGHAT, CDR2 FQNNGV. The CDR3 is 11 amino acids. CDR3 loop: CAARRDYEQYF. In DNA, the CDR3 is TGTGCCGCTCGTCGGGACTACGAGCAGTACTTC.

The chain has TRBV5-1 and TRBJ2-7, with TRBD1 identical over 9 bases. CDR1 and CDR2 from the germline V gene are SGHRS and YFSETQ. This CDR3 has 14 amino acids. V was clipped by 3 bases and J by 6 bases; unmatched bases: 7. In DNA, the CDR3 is TGCGCCAGCAGCTGGGGACAGGGCACGGTCGAGCAGTACTTC. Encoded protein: CASSWGQGTVEQYF.

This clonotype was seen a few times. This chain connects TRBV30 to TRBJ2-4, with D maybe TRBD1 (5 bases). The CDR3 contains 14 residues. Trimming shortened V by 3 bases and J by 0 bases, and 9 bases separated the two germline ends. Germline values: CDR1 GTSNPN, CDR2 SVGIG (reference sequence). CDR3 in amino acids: CAWRPRVAKNIQYF. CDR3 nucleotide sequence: TGTGCCTGGAGGCCCAGGGTAGCCAAAAACATTCAGTACTTC.

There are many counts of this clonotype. CDR3 residues: CASSSNQAGELFF. The CDR3 nucleotides read TGTGCCAGCAGCTCCAATCAGGCCGGGGAGCTGTTTTTT. The chain has TRBV12-3 or TRBV12-4 and TRBJ2-2, with no clear D. The V gene lost 6 bases and the J gene lost 6 bases, with 11 bases spanning the gap. The CDR3 has 13 amino acids.

The CDR3 region is CASSRYQTVYGYTF. CDR3 nucleotide sequence: TGTGCCAGCAGCCGGTACCAGACAGTCTATGGCTACACCTTC. This chain links TRBV7-2 with TRBJ1-2; TRBD1 might be the D (5 bases). This CDR3 is 14 amino acids long. Trimming pared 5 bases from V and 4 bases from J, leaving 14 bases between. In germline, CDR1 is SGHTA, CDR2 FQGNSA.

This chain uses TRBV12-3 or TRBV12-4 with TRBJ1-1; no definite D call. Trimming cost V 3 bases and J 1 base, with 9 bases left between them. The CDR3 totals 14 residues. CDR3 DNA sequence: TGTGCCAGCAGTTTGTCGGGATCGAACACTGAAGCTTTCTTT. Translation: CASSLSGSNTEAFF.

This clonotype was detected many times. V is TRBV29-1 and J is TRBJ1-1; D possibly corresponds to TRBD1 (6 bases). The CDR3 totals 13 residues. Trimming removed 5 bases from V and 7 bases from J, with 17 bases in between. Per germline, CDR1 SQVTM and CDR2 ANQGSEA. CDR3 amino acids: CSVKRGADHEAFF. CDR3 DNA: TGCAGCGTTAAGAGGGGGGCCGACCATGAAGCTTTCTTT.

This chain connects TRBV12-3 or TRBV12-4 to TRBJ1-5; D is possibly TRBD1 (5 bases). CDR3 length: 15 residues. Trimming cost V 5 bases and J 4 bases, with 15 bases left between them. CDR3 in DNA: TGTGCCAGCAGTGGTGACCAGGGTCGGAATCAGCCCCAGCATTTT. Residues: CASSGDQGRNQPQHF.

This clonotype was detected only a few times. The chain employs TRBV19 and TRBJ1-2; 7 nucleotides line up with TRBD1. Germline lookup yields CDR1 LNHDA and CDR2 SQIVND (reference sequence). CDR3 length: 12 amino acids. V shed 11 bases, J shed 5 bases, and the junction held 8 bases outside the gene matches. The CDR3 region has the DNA TGTGCCTCAAAGGGGGCAGTTTATGGCTACACCTTC. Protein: CASKGAVYGYTF.

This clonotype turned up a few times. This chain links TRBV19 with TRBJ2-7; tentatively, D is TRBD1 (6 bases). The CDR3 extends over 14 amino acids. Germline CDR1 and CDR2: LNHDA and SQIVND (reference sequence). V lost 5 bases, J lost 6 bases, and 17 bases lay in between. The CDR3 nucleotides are TGTGCCAGTAGTGACCGGGACATTCAGGGCGAGCAGTACTTC. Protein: CASSDRDIQGEQYF.

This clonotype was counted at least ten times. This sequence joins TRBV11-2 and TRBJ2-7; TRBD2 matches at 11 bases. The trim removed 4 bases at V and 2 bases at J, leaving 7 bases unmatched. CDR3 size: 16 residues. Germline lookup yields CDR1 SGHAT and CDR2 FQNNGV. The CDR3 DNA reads TGTGCCAGCAGCTCCCAGACTAGCGGGATGCCCTACGAGCAGTACTTC. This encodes CASSSQTSGMPYEQYF.

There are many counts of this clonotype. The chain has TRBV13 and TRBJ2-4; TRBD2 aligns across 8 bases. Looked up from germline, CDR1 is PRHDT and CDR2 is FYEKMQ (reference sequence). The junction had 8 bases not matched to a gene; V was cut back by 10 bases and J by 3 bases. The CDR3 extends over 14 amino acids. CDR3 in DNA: TGTGCCACCTATAAGGCGGGGGGCAAAAACATTCAGTACTTC. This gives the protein CATYKAGGKNIQYF.